The 14 T cell receptor beta chains presented below share a single source sample, sequenced in a study of blood T cell repertoires in COVID-19. TCRdb keeps only in-frame clones here, not all; method: immunoSEQ multiplex PCR. Of some 95,000 clones in the sample, around 82% were seen once. What was sequenced was peripheral blood. The receptors come from a man aged 45 to 65 who had recovered from COVID-19.

The rearrangement links TRBV19 to TRBJ1-2; TRBD1 is a possible D gene (5 bases). CDR3 length: 15 amino acids. Trimming removed 9 bases from V and 0 bases from J, with 17 bases in between. Germline V gives CDR1 LNHDA, CDR2 SQIVND (reference sequence). CDR3 residues: CASQGAPAANYGYTF. In nucleotides, the CDR3 is TGTGCCAGCCAAGGGGCCCCAGCCGCTAACTATGGCTACACCTTC.

The rearrangement uses TRBV20-1 and TRBJ2-3; D possibly corresponds to TRBD2 (5 bases). V lost 7 bases to trimming and J lost 5 bases, with 10 bases between them. This CDR3 contains 11 residues. The germline V gene has CDR1 DFQATT and CDR2 SNEGSKA (reference sequence). The CDR3 bases are TGCAGTGTTCTCCGGGGAGATACGCAGTATTTT. Its protein is CSVLRGDTQYF.

The CDR3 sequence: CASIDRENQPQHF. CDR3 coding DNA: TGTGCCAGCATCGACAGGGAGAATCAGCCCCAGCATTTT. The chain has TRBV2 and TRBJ1-5; the match to TRBD1 covers 7 bases. In germline, CDR1 is SNHLY, CDR2 FYNNEI. V shed 7 bases, J shed 4 bases, and the junction held 4 bases outside the gene matches. This CDR3 comprises 13 residues. Combining the CDR3 with reference TRBV2 and TRBJ1-5 gives the whole variable domain EPEVTQTPSHQVTQMGQEVILRCVPISNHLYFYWYRQILGQKVEFLVSFYNNEISEKSEIFDDQFSVERPDGSNFTLKIRSTKLEDSAMYFCASIDRENQPQHFGDGTRLSIL.

The chain uses TRBV24-1 and TRBJ2-1; 9 bases are a match to TRBD1. Germline V CDR1 and CDR2: KGHDR, SFDVKD. V trimming: 3 bases; J trimming: 4 bases; junction bases outside the gene matches: 9. The CDR3 length is 17 residues. For the CDR3, the DNA is TGTGCCACCAGTGATGTTAGGGGACAGGGAGTGTACAATGAGCAGTTCTTC. This sequence encodes CATSDVRGQGVYNEQFF.

V gene TRBV20-1 combines with J gene TRBJ2-3; D is unclear. The germline V gene has CDR1 DFQATT and CDR2 SNEGSKA (reference sequence). The length of the CDR3 is 13 residues. V was cut by 3 bases and J by 7 bases, with 14 bases left in between. CDR3 region: CSASGEILNTQYF. CDR3 sequence (DNA): TGCAGTGCTAGTGGCGAGATTCTAAATACGCAGTATTTT.

V usage is TRBV7-7 and J usage is TRBJ2-1, with TRBD2 matching 8 bases. CDR1 is SSHAT, CDR2 FNYEAQ, per germline (reference sequence). The CDR3 is made up of 15 amino acids. V shed 1 base, J shed 7 bases, and the junction held 6 bases outside the gene matches. CDR3 coding DNA: TGTGCCAGCAGCTTAGGAGCGGGAGCCGAGAATGAGCAGTTCTTC. Amino acids: CASSLGAGAENEQFF.

This clone was seen only a few times. This sequence joins TRBV9 and TRBJ2-5, with D perhaps matching TRBD2 (7 bases). V lost 3 bases and J lost 2, with 23 bases in between. Germline CDR1 reads SGDLS; CDR2 reads YYNGEE. The CDR3 is 18 residues long. CDR3 bases: TGTGCCAGCAGCGGTCTGGGGGGGCCGAGGAGTCGGCAAGAGACCCAGTACTTC. This translates into CASSGLGGPRSRQETQYF.

The gene calls are TRBV28 and TRBJ2-2; TRBD2 matches at 8 bases. The CDR3 length is 14 residues. The V segment lost 8 bases and the J segment 5 bases; nucleotides outside the gene matches: 7. Germline values: CDR1 MDHEN, CDR2 SYDVKM. CDR3: CASDFVAGTGELFF. CDR3 coding DNA: TGTGCCAGCGATTTTGTAGCGGGAACCGGGGAGCTGTTTTTT. The entire variable domain, with the rest obtained from reference TRBV28 and TRBJ2-2, is as follows: DVKVTQSSRYLVKRTGEKVFLECVQDMDHENMFWYRQDPGLGLRLIYFSYDVKMKEKGDIPEGYSVSREKKERFSLILESASTNQTSMYLCASDFVAGTGELFFGEGSRLTVL.

This chain joins TRBV6-5 and TRBJ1-1; TRBD1 matches at 10 bases. The CDR3 runs to 15 residues. V was pared by 6 bases and J by 1 base, with 5 bases of the junction left unmatched. In germline, CDR1 is MNHEY, CDR2 SVGAGI. The CDR3 reads CASRRQGAGNTEAFF. The CDR3 coding sequence is TGTGCCAGCAGGAGACAGGGGGCTGGGAACACTGAAGCTTTCTTT.

The chain joins TRBV10-1 to TRBJ2-3, with 8 bases that match TRBD2. V lost 3 bases and J lost 2; bases outside the gene matches: 4. From germline, CDR1 is WNHNN and CDR2 SYGVQD (reference sequence). The CDR3 spans 15 residues. Written as DNA, the CDR3 is TGCGCCAGCAGTGACGCGGGGGGTCCCACAGATACGCAGTATTTT. Its translation is CASSDAGGPTDTQYF.

The gene calls are TRBV7-3 and TRBJ2-2; 10 nucleotides agree with TRBD1. There are 14 residues in the CDR3. V lost 4 bases to trimming and J lost 8 bases; unmatched junction nucleotides: 4. Per germline, CDR1 SGHTA and CDR2 FQGTGA. The CDR3 DNA is TGTGCCAGCAGCTCGACAGGGGGCAAGGGGGAGCTGTTTTTT. Its translation: CASSSTGGKGELFF.

The chain uses TRBV18 and TRBJ2-5; D is uncertain. Trimming cost V 9 bases and J 5 bases, with 13 bases left between them. Germline V gene data show CDR1 as KGHSH and CDR2 as LQKENI. The CDR3 consists of 12 residues. CDR3 sequence (DNA): TGTGCCAGTGCCCGCTCCGGGGAGACCCAGTACTTC. Its protein product is CASARSGETQYF. Filled out from reference TRBV18 and TRBJ2-5, the complete variable domain reads NAGVMQNPRHLVRRRGQEARLRCSPMKGHSHVYWYRQLPEEGLKFMVYLQKENIIDESGMPKERFSAEFPKEGPSILRIQQVVRGDSAAYFCASARSGETQYFGPGTRLLVL.

V and J are TRBV24-1 and TRBJ2-1; 7 positions agree with TRBD2. Per the germline V gene, CDR1 is KGHDR and CDR2 is SFDVKD. J gave up 7 bases and V 5 bases, and 7 bases lay outside the gene matches. CDR3 length: 14 amino acids. The CDR3 nucleotides are TGTGCCACCAGTGGCGCGGGAGCATGGAATGAGCAGTTCTTC. It specifies CATSGAGAWNEQFF.

This clone was counted between two and nine times. The chain carries TRBV2 and TRBJ1-5; tentatively, D is TRBD1 (6 bases). The V and J ends lost 8 bases and 9 bases respectively, with 23 bases between them. This CDR3 is built from 15 residues. Germline assignment: CDR1 SNHLY and CDR2 FYNNEI. The CDR3 DNA reads TGTGCCAGCGGAGGCGATTTGCGGGGGCCCCGGCCCCAGCATTTT. Translation: CASGGDLRGPRPQHF.